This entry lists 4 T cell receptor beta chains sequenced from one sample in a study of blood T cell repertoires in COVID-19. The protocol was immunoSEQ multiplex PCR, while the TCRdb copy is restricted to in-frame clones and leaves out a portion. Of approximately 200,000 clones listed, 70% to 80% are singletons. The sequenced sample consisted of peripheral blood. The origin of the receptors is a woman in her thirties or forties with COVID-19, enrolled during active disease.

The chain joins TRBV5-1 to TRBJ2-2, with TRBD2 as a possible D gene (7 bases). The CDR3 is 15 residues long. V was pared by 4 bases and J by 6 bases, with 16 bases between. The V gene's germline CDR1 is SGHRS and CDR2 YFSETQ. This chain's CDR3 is CASSTLIGGAGELFF. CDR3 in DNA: TGCGCCAGCAGCACTCTCATAGGGGGGGCCGGGGAGCTGTTTTTT. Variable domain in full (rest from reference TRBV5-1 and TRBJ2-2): KAGVTQTPRYLIKTRGQQVTLSCSPISGHRSVSWYQQTPGQGLQFLFEYFSETQRNKGNFPGRFSGRQFSNSRSEMNVSTLELGDSALYLCASSTLIGGAGELFFGEGSRLTVL.

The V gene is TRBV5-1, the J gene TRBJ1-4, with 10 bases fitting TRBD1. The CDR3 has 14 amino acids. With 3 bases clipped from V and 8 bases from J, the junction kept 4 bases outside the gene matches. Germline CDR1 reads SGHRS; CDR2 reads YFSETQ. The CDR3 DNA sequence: TGCGCCAGCAGCTGGGGGACAGGGGAGGAAAAACTGTTTTTT. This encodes CASSWGTGEEKLFF.

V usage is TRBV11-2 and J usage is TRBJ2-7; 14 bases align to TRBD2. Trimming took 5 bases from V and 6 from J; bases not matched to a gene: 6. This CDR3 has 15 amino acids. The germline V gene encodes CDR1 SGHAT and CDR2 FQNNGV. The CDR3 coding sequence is TGTGCCAGCAGCCCGACTAGCGGGAGGGCCGTCGAGCAGTACTTC. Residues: CASSPTSGRAVEQYF.

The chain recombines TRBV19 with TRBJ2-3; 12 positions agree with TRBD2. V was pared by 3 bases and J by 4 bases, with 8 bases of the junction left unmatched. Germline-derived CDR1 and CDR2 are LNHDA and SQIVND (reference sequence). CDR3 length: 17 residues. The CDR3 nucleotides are TGTGCCAGTAGTATGGGACTAGCGGGCCACGGGGCAGATACGCAGTATTTT. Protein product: CASSMGLAGHGADTQYF. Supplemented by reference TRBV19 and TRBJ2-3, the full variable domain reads DGGITQSPKYLFRKEGQNVTLSCEQNLNHDAMYWYRQDPGQGLRLIYYSQIVNDFQKGDIAEGYSVSREKKESFPLTVTSAQKNPTAFYLCASSMGLAGHGADTQYFGPGTRLTVL.